Listed here are 26 T cell receptor beta chains from one sample, sequenced in a study of blood T cell repertoires in COVID-19. TCRdb keeps only in-frame clones here, not all; method: immunoSEQ multiplex PCR. The sample lists 150,000 to 200,000 clones, approximately 87% occurring once. Sequencing used peripheral blood. All receptors come from a woman in her 70s with COVID-19, enrolled during active disease.

The CDR3: CASSPRTVSTGELFF. The CDR3 DNA is TGTGCCAGCAGCCCCCGGACAGTAAGCACCGGGGAGCTGTTTTTT. The chain combines TRBV11-3 with TRBJ2-2; D might be TRBD1 (6 bases). The CDR3 contains 15 residues. Germline V gene data show CDR1 as SGHNT and CDR2 as YENEEA. V was pared by 5 bases and J by 4 bases, with 14 bases between.

The chain is built from TRBV21-1 and TRBJ2-7; TRBD1, the table's D call, was not compared with the DNA. TRBV21-1 is flagged as a pseudogene. The CDR3 runs 15 residues. Here the CDR3 reads CASSKLGQLSYEQYF. The DNA of the CDR3 is TGTGCCAGCAGCAAATTGGGACAACTCTCCTACGAGCAGTACTTC.

The J gene is TRBJ2-3, the V gene TRBV5-1; 9 bases map to TRBD1. The CDR3 consists of 15 residues. The germline V gene encodes CDR1 SGHRS and CDR2 YFSETQ. V was clipped by 2 bases and J by 5 bases; unmatched bases: 6. CDR3 amino acids: CASSLHRGQEDTQYF. The CDR3 DNA follows: TGCGCCAGCAGCTTACACAGGGGGCAAGAAGATACGCAGTATTTT. Supplemented by reference TRBV5-1 and TRBJ2-3, the full variable domain reads KAGVTQTPRYLIKTRGQQVTLSCSPISGHRSVSWYQQTPGQGLQFLFEYFSETQRNKGNFPGRFSGRQFSNSRSEMNVSTLELGDSALYLCASSLHRGQEDTQYFGPGTRLTVL.

This clone came up once. The chain combines TRBV6-1 with TRBJ1-5; 9 bases match TRBD1. Germline V gene sequence: CDR1 MNHNS, CDR2 SASEGT. With V trimmed by 3 bases and J by 4 bases, 4 bases remained unmatched. The CDR3 totals 15 residues. CDR3 sequence reads: CASSELGTGNQPQHF. The CDR3 bases are TGTGCCAGCAGTGAGTTGGGGACAGGGAATCAGCCCCAGCATTTT.

A note on this clone: This CDR3 is also generated by other DNA sequences in the sample. The J gene is TRBJ1-1, the V gene TRBV7-2; 8 bases match TRBD1. Germline CDR1 is SGHTA and CDR2 is FQGNSA. The V and J ends lost 1 base and 4 bases, in that order; junction bases with no gene match: 2. The length of the CDR3 is 14 residues. The CDR3 sequence: CASSLDRGGTEAFF. Written as DNA, the CDR3 is TGTGCCAGCAGCTTAGACAGGGGGGGCACTGAAGCTTTCTTT. Full variable domain (missing parts from reference TRBV7-2 and TRBJ1-1): GAGVSQSPSNKVTEKGKDVELRCDPISGHTALYWYRQSLGQGLEFLIYFQGNSAPDKSGLPSDRFSAERTGGSVSTLTIQRTQQEDSAVYLCASSLDRGGTEAFFGQGTRLTVV.

This clone was counted only a few times. The chain uses TRBV5-1 and TRBJ2-5; 7 nucleotides agree with TRBD1. The CDR3 is made up of 15 amino acids. Germline-derived CDR1 and CDR2 are SGHRS and YFSETQ. The V gene end was trimmed by 8 bases and the J gene end by 5 bases; junction bases not matched to a gene: 15. CDR3 nucleotide sequence: TGCGCCAGAAGACAGATAAGGGGGCCTGAGGAGACCCAGTACTTC. As protein: CARRQIRGPEETQYF.

This rearrangement joins TRBV6-2 or TRBV6-3 to TRBJ1-6; D uncertain. The CDR3 has 11 amino acids. V was cut by 4 bases and J by 14 bases, with 9 bases left in between. CDR1 and CDR2 (germline): MNHEY, SVGEGT. The CDR3 loop is CASSSGRTLHF. The CDR3 DNA reads TGTGCCAGCAGTTCAGGTCGGACCCTCCACTTT.

The chain is built from TRBV29-1 and TRBJ2-3; TRBD1 matches 8 bases. Per the germline V gene, CDR1 is SQVTM and CDR2 is ANQGSEA. The CDR3 runs 13 residues. The J segment lost 1 base and the V segment lost 5 bases, leaving 2 bases of the junction unmatched. The CDR3 reads CSVYRGGTDTQYF. CDR3 DNA sequence: TGCAGCGTTTACAGGGGGGGCACAGATACGCAGTATTTT.

The chain is built from TRBV27 and TRBJ1-5, with D perhaps TRBD1 (6 bases). Trimming left V 6 bases short and J 0 bases short, with 18 bases between. The germline gives CDR1 MNHEY, CDR2 SMNVEV (reference sequence). The CDR3 spans 17 residues. The CDR3, as DNA: TGTGCCAGCAGCCGTTCTACAGGGACTAATAGCAATCAGCCCCAGCATTTT. As protein: CASSRSTGTNSNQPQHF.

This clone has only a few counts. This chain links TRBV10-3 with TRBJ2-5; 7 bases line up with TRBD2. The ends lost 11 bases at V and 5 bases at J; junction bases unmatched: 11. In germline, CDR1 is ENHRY, CDR2 SYGVKD. CDR3 length: 13 amino acids. CDR3 residues: CAAGAGPPETQYF. The CDR3 nucleotides are TGTGCCGCCGGAGCGGGGCCCCCGGAGACCCAGTACTTC.

The V call is TRBV7-2, the J call TRBJ2-1, with unresolved D. The CDR3 is 11 residues long. Germline CDR1 reads SGHTA; CDR2 reads FQGNSA. The V gene lost 5 bases and the J gene lost 3 bases, with 2 bases spanning the gap. The CDR3 loop is CASSRYNEQFF. For the CDR3, the DNA is TGTGCCAGCAGCCGCTACAATGAGCAGTTCTTC.

The chain recombines TRBV2 with TRBJ2-5; perhaps TRBD2 as D (7 bases). The CDR3 length is 15 residues. CDR1 is SNHLY and CDR2 is FYNNEI in the germline V gene. Trimming shortened V by 0 bases and J by 4 bases, and 12 bases separated the two germline ends. In nucleotides, the CDR3 is TGTGCCAGCAGTGAAGCGGGGGGGCCGCTAGAGACCCAGTACTTC. This gives the protein CASSEAGGPLETQYF. The full variable domain, with the rest looked up from reference TRBV2 and TRBJ2-5, is EPEVTQTPSHQVTQMGQEVILRCVPISNHLYFYWYRQILGQKVEFLVSFYNNEISEKSEIFDDQFSVERPDGSNFTLKIRSTKLEDSAMYFCASSEAGGPLETQYFGPGTRLLVL.

V and J are TRBV4-2 and TRBJ1-4, with 9 bases that match TRBD1. The CDR3 sequence is 15 residues long. V trimming: 1 base; J trimming: 12 bases; junction bases outside the gene matches: 9. The V gene's germline CDR1 is LGHNA and CDR2 YNFKEQ. The CDR3 region is CASSQATGGLRELFF. The CDR3 coding sequence is TGTGCCAGCAGCCAAGCGACAGGGGGACTCAGGGAACTGTTTTTT.

In nucleotides, the CDR3 is TGCAGTGCTCAAAACAAGTACGAGCAGTACTTC. Residues: CSAQNKYEQYF. The rearrangement uses TRBV20-1 and TRBJ2-7, with no clear D. From germline, CDR1 is DFQATT and CDR2 SNEGSKA (reference sequence). Trimming removed 5 bases at V and 4 bases at J, with 9 bases between. This CDR3 spans 11 amino acids.

This CDR3 reads CASHTNLGVGAFF. CDR3 sequence (DNA): TGTGCCAGTCATACGAATTTAGGAGTAGGAGCTTTCTTT. This chain uses TRBV2 with TRBJ1-1; D is undetermined. The CDR3 has 13 residues. CDR1 and CDR2 (germline): SNHLY, FYNNEI. The ends were cut back, 9 bases at V and 10 bases at J, with 21 bases in the middle.

The rearrangement uses TRBV5-1 and TRBJ2-1; D is unclear. Germline assignment: CDR1 SGHRS and CDR2 YFSETQ. V lost 0 bases and J lost 10, with 5 bases in between. The CDR3 has 11 residues. CDR3 bases: TGCGCCAGCAGCTTGGACAGAGAGCAGTTCTTC. As protein: CASSLDREQFF. The full variable domain, completed using reference TRBV5-1 and TRBJ2-1, is KAGVTQTPRYLIKTRGQQVTLSCSPISGHRSVSWYQQTPGQGLQFLFEYFSETQRNKGNFPGRFSGRQFSNSRSEMNVSTLELGDSALYLCASSLDREQFFGPGTRLTVL.

The chain carries TRBV2 and TRBJ1-6; 7 bases align to TRBD1. The germline CDR1 and CDR2 sequences are SNHLY and FYNNEI. This CDR3 contains 13 residues. V lost 7 bases, J lost 3 bases, and 0 bases stayed unmatched. CDR3 sequence (DNA): TGTGCCAGCACAGGGGGCTATAATTCACCCCTCCACTTT. Its translation is CASTGGYNSPLHF.

The table lists this clone with a few counts. Other DNA sequences within the sample encode an identical CDR3. This chain links TRBV3-1 (or the pseudogene TRBV3-2) with TRBJ2-7, with D maybe TRBD1 (5 bases). CDR3 length: 16 residues. Trimming removed 0 bases from V and 4 bases from J, with 16 bases in between. Germline lookup yields CDR1 LGHDT and CDR2 YNNKEL (reference sequence). CDR3 nucleotide sequence: TGTGCCAGCAGCCAAGATATGCAGGGTGGTTGGTACGAGCAGTACTTC. It specifies CASSQDMQGGWYEQYF.

The chain is built from TRBV30 and TRBJ2-2; weak D call: TRBD1 (5 bases). This CDR3 is 14 amino acids long. Trimming removed 0 bases at V and 1 base at J, with 6 bases between. Per germline, CDR1 GTSNPN and CDR2 SVGIG (reference sequence). The CDR3 here is CAWSVRGNTGELFF. The DNA for the CDR3 is TGTGCCTGGAGTGTAAGGGGGAACACCGGGGAGCTGTTTTTT. The variable domain in full, completed from reference TRBV30 and TRBJ2-2, reads SQTIHQWPATLVQPVGSPLSLECTVEGTSNPNLYWYRQAAGRGLQLLFYSVGIGQISSEVPQNLSASRPQDRQFILSSKKLLLSDSGFYLCAWSVRGNTGELFFGEGSRLTVL.

The chain couples TRBV28 to TRBJ2-7; maybe TRBD2 (5 bases). The ends were cut back, 6 bases at V and 1 base at J, with 13 bases in the middle. The germline CDR1 and CDR2 sequences are MDHEN and SYDVKM. The CDR3 is made up of 14 amino acids. CDR3 DNA sequence: TGTGCCAGCAGCCCCTCACTAGGTTCCTACGAGCAGTACTTC. Protein product: CASSPSLGSYEQYF.

The chain recombines TRBV27 with TRBJ2-6; TRBD1 matches 10 bases. Germline-derived CDR1 and CDR2 are MNHEY and SMNVEV (reference sequence). Germline trimming cut 7 bases from V and 0 bases from J; bases unmatched to any gene: 18. This CDR3 spans 21 amino acids. CDR3 residues: CASTHTRGGDRGSSGANVLTF. CDR3 in DNA: TGTGCCAGCACCCACACCCGGGGAGGGGACAGGGGATCCTCTGGGGCCAACGTCCTGACTTTC.

The chain links TRBV5-1 to TRBJ2-1; D gene uncertain. V was pared by 2 bases and J by 6 bases, with 9 bases between. The CDR3 runs to 13 residues. In germline, CDR1 is SGHRS, CDR2 YFSETQ. CDR3: CASSFEQTNEQFF. CDR3 DNA sequence: TGCGCCAGCAGCTTTGAACAGACCAATGAGCAGTTCTTC.

This chain joins TRBV9 and TRBJ2-1; 7 bases are a match to TRBD1. The V segment lost 0 bases and the J segment 4 bases; nucleotides outside the gene matches: 1. The CDR3 sequence is 14 residues long. The germline CDR1 and CDR2 sequences are SGDLS and YYNGEE. The CDR3 region is CASSVGTGYNEQFF. The CDR3 DNA follows: TGTGCCAGCAGCGTAGGGACAGGATACAATGAGCAGTTCTTC.

The chain carries TRBV7-9 and TRBJ2-5; 7 bases are a match to TRBD2. CDR3 length: 14 amino acids. V lost 5 bases and J lost 8; bases outside the gene matches: 11. Germline CDR1 and CDR2: SEHNR and FQNEAQ (reference sequence). The CDR3 DNA follows: TGTGCCAGCAGCACAGGACTAGGCACAGGTACCCAGTACTTC. It translates to CASSTGLGTGTQYF.

This clone showed up just once. The rearrangement links TRBV19 to TRBJ2-2, with a weak D call TRBD1 (6 bases). In germline, CDR1 is LNHDA, CDR2 SQIVND (reference sequence). This CDR3 region has 17 residues. Trimming removed 4 bases from V and 1 base from J, with 16 bases in between. The CDR3 region has the DNA TGTGCCAGTAGTACTACAGGGATGGGGGTGAACACCGGGGAGCTGTTTTTT. Protein: CASSTTGMGVNTGELFF.

The V and J genes are TRBV3-1 (or the pseudogene TRBV3-2) and TRBJ1-3; weak D call: TRBD1 (6 bases). Deletions cut 0 bases from V and 2 bases from J, with 20 bases between. Germline lookup yields CDR1 LGHDT and CDR2 YNNKEL (reference sequence). The CDR3 totals 19 residues. The CDR3 sequence is CASSQEEVKQGSTGNTIYF. The CDR3 nucleotides are TGTGCCAGCAGCCAAGAGGAGGTCAAACAGGGATCCACTGGAAACACCATATATTTT.